The 32 T cell receptor beta chains below come from one sample, sequenced in a study of cytomegalovirus exposure and HLA in healthy donors. In the PCR, 60 Vbeta and 13 Jbeta primers were used. Profiling relied on immunoSEQ multiplex PCR, and the TCRdb table lists in-frame clones only, not all of them. The sample data list approximately 110,000 clones. The sample taken for sequencing was PBMCs. The origin of the receptors is a man aged 18-30 years in good health and CMV-seronegative.

This chain joins TRBV11-2 and TRBJ2-1; no reliable D call. The CDR3 length is 16 residues. Per the germline V gene, CDR1 is SGHAT and CDR2 is FQNNGV. Trimming cost V 1 base and J 0 bases, with 10 bases left between them. CDR3 in DNA: TGTGCCAGCAGCTTAGCGAGTTGGAGCTCCTACAATGAGCAGTTCTTC. It is translated as CASSLASWSSYNEQFF.

The gene calls are TRBV9 and TRBJ1-4; 11 bases align to TRBD1. The V segment lost 3 bases and the J segment 8 bases; nucleotides outside the gene matches: 3. The CDR3 runs 14 residues. Germline CDR1 and CDR2: SGDLS and YYNGEE. CDR3: CASSADRGQEKLFF. CDR3 nucleotides: TGTGCCAGCAGCGCGGACAGGGGGCAGGAAAAACTGTTTTTT.

The chain joins TRBV11-2 to TRBJ1-2, with 8 bases aligning to TRBD1. Germline assignment: CDR1 SGHAT and CDR2 FQNNGV. V lost 4 bases and J lost 8; bases outside the gene matches: 9. The CDR3 contains 14 residues. CDR3 protein: CASSSYLQGDGYTF. In nucleotides, the CDR3 is TGTGCCAGCAGCTCTTACCTACAGGGGGACGGCTACACCTTC.

The chain carries TRBV18 and TRBJ1-1; 9 nucleotides line up with TRBD1. Germline V gene sequence: CDR1 KGHSH, CDR2 LQKENI. The CDR3 totals 16 residues. The J segment lost 6 bases and the V segment lost 1 base, leaving 9 bases of the junction unmatched. The CDR3: CASSPQRTGARAEAFF. DNA of the CDR3: TGTGCCAGCTCACCACAACGGACAGGGGCGAGAGCTGAAGCTTTCTTT.

The chain has TRBV2 and TRBJ1-1, with 12 positions matching TRBD1. The CDR3 is 15 residues long. V shed 6 bases, J shed 4 bases, and the junction held 6 bases outside the gene matches. The germline CDR1 and CDR2 sequences are SNHLY and FYNNEI. CDR3 region: CASRTRDRGPTEAFF. CDR3 nucleotides: TGTGCCAGCAGAACCCGGGACAGGGGGCCCACTGAAGCTTTCTTT.

The chain recombines TRBV5-1 with TRBJ2-2, with TRBD2 identical over 12 bases. This CDR3 has 15 amino acids. The V and J ends lost 2 bases and 5 bases, in that order; junction bases with no gene match: 1. Germline CDR1 is SGHRS and CDR2 is YFSETQ. CDR3 in DNA: TGCGCCAGCAGCTTCGGGACTAGCGGGACCGGGGAGCTGTTTTTT. Translating it yields CASSFGTSGTGELFF.

The rearrangement uses TRBV18 and TRBJ2-2; 7 nucleotides agree with TRBD1. The V gene's germline CDR1 is KGHSH and CDR2 LQKENI. This CDR3 comprises 14 residues. J was trimmed by 4 bases and V by 3 bases; bases with no gene match: 2. The CDR3 reads CASSPGQLTGELFF. The DNA for the CDR3 is TGTGCCAGCTCACCGGGACAGCTCACCGGGGAGCTGTTTTTT.

The chain employs TRBV4-1 and TRBJ1-2, with 9 bases matching TRBD1. Trimming removed 3 bases from V and 2 bases from J; junction bases left unmatched: 1. This CDR3 comprises 14 residues. Germline values: CDR1 MGHRA, CDR2 YSYEKL. CDR3 region: CASSQGTGNYGYTF. As DNA, the CDR3 is TGCGCCAGCAGCCAGGGGACAGGGAACTATGGCTACACCTTC.

For this clone: The junction does not match germline at one end; this may be a read error. The DNA for the CDR3 is TGTGCTAGCAGCTTCCGGGAGTACCAAGAGACCCAGTACTTC. Translating gives CASSFREYQETQYF. This chain links TRBV7-7 with TRBJ2-5; the D gene is possibly TRBD2 (6 bases). This CDR3 comprises 14 residues. Per germline, CDR1 SSHAT and CDR2 FNYEAQ (reference sequence). Using reference TRBV7-7 and TRBJ2-5 for the parts outside the CDR3, the full variable domain is GAGVSQSPRYKVTKRGQDVTLRCDPISSHATLYWYQQALGQGPEFLTYFNYEAQPDKSGLPSDRFSAERPEGSISTLTIQRTEQRDSAMYRCASSFREYQETQYFGPGTRLLVL.

With regard to this clone: The sample carries other DNA sequences with the same CDR3. The J gene is TRBJ2-2, the V gene TRBV19; D uncertain. Germline CDR1 is LNHDA and CDR2 is SQIVND (reference sequence). Trimming shortened V by 3 bases and J by 5 bases, and 4 bases separated the two germline ends. The CDR3 is 12 amino acids. CDR3 amino acids: CASSILTGELFF. The CDR3 DNA is TGTGCCAGTAGTATTTTAACCGGGGAGCTGTTTTTT.

The rearrangement joins TRBV5-4 to TRBJ1-1, with TRBD1 matching over 7 bases. Germline V gene lookup returns CDR1 SGHNT and CDR2 YYREEE (reference sequence). V was clipped by 1 base and J by 10 bases; unmatched bases: 4. CDR3 length equals 12 residues. The DNA for the CDR3 is TGTGCCAGCAGCTTGTCGACAGGGAGAGCTTTCTTT. Amino acids: CASSLSTGRAFF.

CDR3 coding DNA: TGCGCCAGCAGCTCGGGACAAGCCACTGAAGCTTTCTTT. Translation gives CASSSGQATEAFF. The rearrangement uses TRBV5-1 and TRBJ1-1; D is possibly TRBD1 (6 bases). The CDR3 has 13 residues. V was shortened by 3 bases and J by 4 bases, with 10 bases between the two germline ends. CDR1 and CDR2 from the germline V gene are SGHRS and YFSETQ.

This chain joins TRBV7-9 and TRBJ1-1; TRBD1 might be the D (6 bases). This CDR3 region has 12 residues. V was shortened by 1 base and J by 11 bases, with 11 bases between the two germline ends. The germline V gene encodes CDR1 SEHNR and CDR2 FQNEAQ (reference sequence). CDR3 amino acids: CASSLGPGAAFF. In DNA, the CDR3 is TGTGCCAGCAGCTTAGGCCCAGGGGCGGCTTTCTTT.

The chain combines TRBV15 with TRBJ1-1, with D possibly TRBD1 on 5 matching bases. V shed 1 base and J shed 5 bases, with 11 bases lying between them. This CDR3 region has 14 residues. Per germline, CDR1 LNHNV and CDR2 YYDKDF (reference sequence). The CDR3 coding sequence is TGTGCCACCAGCAGAGGGGGGACTGGGACTGAAGCTTTCTTT. This gives the protein CATSRGGTGTEAFF.

A remark on this clone: The sample carries other DNA sequences with the same CDR3. J is TRBJ1-1 and V is TRBV7-8, with 7 bases matching TRBD1. The V gene end was trimmed by 6 bases and the J gene end by 4 bases; junction bases not matched to a gene: 8. Germline V gene sequence: CDR1 SGHVS, CDR2 FQNEAQ. There are 14 residues in the CDR3. The DNA of the CDR3 is TGTGCCAGCAGGTCAACAGGGGTTCTCACTGAAGCTTTCTTT. This codes for CASRSTGVLTEAFF.

The rearrangement uses TRBV7-2 and TRBJ1-5; D remains ambiguous. This CDR3 is 13 amino acids long. The V and J ends lost 6 bases and 0 bases respectively, with 6 bases between them. Germline V gene lookup returns CDR1 SGHTA and CDR2 FQGNSA. Written as DNA, the CDR3 is TGTGCCAGCAGTGTAGATAGCAATCAGCCCCAGCATTTT. It specifies CASSVDSNQPQHF.

CDR3 nucleotides: TGTGCCAGCAGCTTGGCCGAGTTGGGACAGGGCCTCTATGGCTACACCTTC. This encodes CASSLAELGQGLYGYTF. The chain links TRBV5-5 to TRBJ1-2, with 9 bases matching TRBD1. Germline CDR1 SGHKS, CDR2 YYEKEE (reference sequence). CDR3 length: 17 residues. V lost 0 bases, J lost 4 bases, and 10 bases stayed unmatched.

The chain carries TRBV14 and TRBJ2-7, with TRBD2 identical over 13 bases. Germline CDR1 reads SGHDN; CDR2 reads FVKESK. V shed 2 bases, J shed 4 bases, and the junction held 5 bases outside the gene matches. CDR3 length equals 16 residues. CDR3 in DNA: TGTGCCAGCAGCCAACCCGGACTAGCGGGAGCTTACGAGCAGTACTTC. It is translated as CASSQPGLAGAYEQYF.

V gene TRBV2 combines with J gene TRBJ2-2; TRBD2 aligns across 7 bases. The CDR3 loop spans 14 amino acids. CDR1 and CDR2 (germline): SNHLY, FYNNEI. With 4 bases clipped from V and 3 bases from J, the junction kept 2 bases outside the gene matches. CDR3 sequence: CASSGGRDTGELFF. The DNA of the CDR3 is TGTGCCAGCAGTGGCGGGAGAGACACCGGGGAGCTGTTTTTT.

The chain uses TRBV5-1 and TRBJ1-1, with D unclear. Per germline, CDR1 SGHRS and CDR2 YFSETQ. Trimming cost V 0 bases and J 0 bases, with 9 bases left between them. CDR3 size: 15 residues. CDR3 sequence (DNA): TGCGCCAGCAGCTTGGACAACATGATGAACACTGAAGCTTTCTTT. Its protein product is CASSLDNMMNTEAFF.

The J gene is TRBJ1-1, the V gene TRBV6-1, with 7 bases fitting TRBD1. The CDR3 sequence is 15 residues long. V gave up 8 bases and J gave up 5 bases; unmatched junction bases: 14. Per the germline V gene, CDR1 is MNHNS and CDR2 is SASEGT. The CDR3 DNA reads as TGTGCCAGCCGCCGTAGGGACAGTAGTTTTACTGAAGCTTTCTTT. Translation gives CASRRRDSSFTEAFF.

The chain recombines TRBV7-9 with TRBJ2-5, with no clear D. The DNA end favors TRBJ2-7, so the J call may be wrong. This CDR3 comprises 14 residues. From germline, CDR1 is SEHNR and CDR2 FQNEAQ (reference sequence). The CDR3 is CASSLSLSSYEQYF. The DNA of the CDR3 is TGTGCCAGCAGCTTGAGTCTAAGCTCCTACGAGCAGTACTTC.

This chain uses TRBV5-4 with TRBJ2-3; 15 bases are shared with TRBD2. In germline, CDR1 is SGHNT, CDR2 YYREEE (reference sequence). J was trimmed by 2 bases and V by 1 base; bases with no gene match: 5. This CDR3 is built from 18 residues. CDR3 protein: CASSLWGLAGGHTDTQYF. CDR3 in DNA: TGTGCCAGCAGCTTGTGGGGACTAGCGGGGGGCCACACAGATACGCAGTATTTT.

The chain recombines TRBV13 with TRBJ1-2, with a possible D match to TRBD1 (6 bases). The V end lost 5 bases, the J end lost 4 bases, and 17 bases lay between the germline ends. Germline assignment: CDR1 PRHDT and CDR2 FYEKMQ (reference sequence). The CDR3 is 15 amino acids. The CDR3 loop is CASSPRGGALYGYTF. CDR3 in DNA: TGTGCCAGCAGCCCCCGGGGGGGGGCCCTCTATGGCTACACCTTC.

The chain combines TRBV16 with TRBJ1-4; D may be TRBD1 (6 bases). The CDR3 covers 17 residues. The germline V gene has CDR1 KGHSY and CDR2 FQNENV. Trimming left V 5 bases short and J 8 bases short, with 24 bases between. The CDR3 region is CASSEKILRGAREKLFF. The DNA for the CDR3 is TGTGCCAGCAGCGAGAAAATACTCAGGGGAGCGCGGGAAAAACTGTTTTTT.

The chain is built from TRBV30 and TRBJ2-2; D is perhaps TRBD2 (7 bases). V gave up 6 bases and J gave up 6 bases, with 17 bases separating them. The CDR3 sequence is 14 residues long. Germline V CDR1 and CDR2: GTSNPN, SVGIG (reference sequence). CDR3 sequence reads: CACWEGVLSGELFF. The CDR3 DNA follows: TGTGCCTGTTGGGAGGGGGTCCTCTCCGGGGAGCTGTTTTTT.

The chain combines TRBV6-5 with TRBJ2-3, with D possibly TRBD2 on 7 matching bases. Trimming took 6 bases from V and 4 from J, leaving 17 bases between them. The germline V gene encodes CDR1 MNHEY and CDR2 SVGAGI. The CDR3 loop spans 15 amino acids. The CDR3, as DNA: TGTGCCAGCAGCCCCTGGGGGGGCGCCCCAGATACGCAGTATTTT. The encoded protein is CASSPWGGAPDTQYF.

V gene TRBV27 combines with J gene TRBJ2-7; TRBD1 agrees at 7 bases. The CDR3 extends over 13 amino acids. Germline V CDR1 and CDR2: MNHEY, SMNVEV (reference sequence). The V and J ends lost 6 bases and 3 bases, in that order; junction bases with no gene match: 5. This chain's CDR3 is CASSPGGSYEQYF. CDR3 coding DNA: TGTGCCAGCAGCCCAGGGGGAAGCTACGAGCAGTACTTC.

The chain combines TRBV18 with TRBJ1-6; 7 bases line up with TRBD1. The germline V gene has CDR1 KGHSH and CDR2 LQKENI. The V segment lost 9 bases and the J segment 7 bases; nucleotides outside the gene matches: 12. This CDR3 has 15 residues. CDR3 loop: CASSATGKENSPLHF. The CDR3 region has the DNA TGTGCCAGTTCAGCGACAGGGAAGGAAAATTCACCCCTCCACTTT.

This sequence joins TRBV28 and TRBJ2-7, with D unresolved. The CDR3 has 12 amino acids. V was cut by 1 base and J by 5 bases, with 6 bases left in between. Germline-derived CDR1 and CDR2 are MDHEN and SYDVKM. CDR3 region: CASSLFSNEQYF. In nucleotides, the CDR3 is TGTGCCAGCAGTTTATTTTCCAACGAGCAGTACTTC.

Concerning this clone: The missing conserved phenylalanine or tryptophan at the end of this CDR3 makes a read error likely. The chain recombines TRBV10-3 with TRBJ1-5, with 7 bases matching TRBD1. V shed 4 bases, J shed 7 bases, and the junction held 13 bases outside the gene matches. Germline assignment: CDR1 ENHRY and CDR2 SYGVKD. The CDR3 consists of 16 residues. The CDR3, as DNA: TGTGCCATCAGTGGTGCAGGGGGGCGCAGAGGCCAGCCCCAGCATCTT. Protein product: CAISGAGGRRGQPQHL.

The CDR3: CASKEQRDRSYEQYF. In DNA form, the CDR3 reads TGTGCCAGCAAGGAACAGCGGGACCGCTCCTACGAGCAGTACTTC. The V and J genes are TRBV6-4 and TRBJ2-7; 7 nucleotides align to TRBD2. CDR3 length equals 15 residues. With V trimmed by 7 bases and J by 0 bases, 9 bases remained unmatched. Germline V lookup: CDR1 MRHNA, CDR2 SNTAGT.